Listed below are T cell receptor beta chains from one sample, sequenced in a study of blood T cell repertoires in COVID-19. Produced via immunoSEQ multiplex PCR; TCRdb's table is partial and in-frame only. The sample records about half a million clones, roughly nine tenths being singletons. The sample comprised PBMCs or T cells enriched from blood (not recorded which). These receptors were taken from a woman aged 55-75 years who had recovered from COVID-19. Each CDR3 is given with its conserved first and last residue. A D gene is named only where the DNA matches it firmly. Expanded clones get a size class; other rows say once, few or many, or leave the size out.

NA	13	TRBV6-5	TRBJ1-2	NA	CASIAGFSSGYTF	TGTGCCAGCATCGCAGGGTTTAGTAGTGGCTACACCTTC
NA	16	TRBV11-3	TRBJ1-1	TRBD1	CASSLGAGTGYTEAFF	TGTGCCAGCAGCTTAGGTGCGGGGACAGGCTACACTGAAGCTTTCTTT
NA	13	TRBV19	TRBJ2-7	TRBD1	CASKKQGTYEQYF	TGTGCCAGTAAGAAACAGGGGACCTACGAGCAGTACTTC
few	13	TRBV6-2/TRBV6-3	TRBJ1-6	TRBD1	CASSPTGAAPLHF	TGTGCCAGCAGCCCGACAGGGGCCGCACCCCTCCACTTT
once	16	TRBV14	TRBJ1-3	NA	CASSQNRISSGNTIYF	TGTGCCAGCAGCCAGAACAGGATTAGCTCTGGAAACACCATATATTTT
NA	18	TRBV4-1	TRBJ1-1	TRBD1	CASSQRPGTGVGNTEAFF	TGCGCCAGCAGCCAACGTCCCGGGACAGGGGTTGGGAACACTGAAGCTTTCTTT
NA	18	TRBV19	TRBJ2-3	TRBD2	CASSRELTSGGNTDTQYF	TGTGCCAGTAGTAGAGAGTTAACTAGCGGGGGGAACACAGATACGCAGTATTTT
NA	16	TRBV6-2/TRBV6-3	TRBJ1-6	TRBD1	CASSYSDRGRNSPLHF	TGTGCCAGCAGTTACTCCGACAGGGGGAGAAATTCACCCCTCCACTTT
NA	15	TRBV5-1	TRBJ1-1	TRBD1	CASSPQGPGGTEAFF	TGCGCCAGCAGCCCCCAAGGCCCAGGGGGGACTGAAGCTTTCTTT
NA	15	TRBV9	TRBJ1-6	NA	CASSVGSVVNSPLHF	TGTGCCAGCAGCGTAGGATCGGTGGTAAATTCACCCCTCCACTTT
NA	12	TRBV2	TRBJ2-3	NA	CAGRLETDTQYF	TGTGCCGGTAGACTAGAAACAGATACGCAGTATTTT
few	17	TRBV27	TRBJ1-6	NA	CASSFRQDSSYNSPLHF	TGTGCCAGCAGTTTTAGGCAGGACTCCTCCTATAATTCACCCCTCCACTTT
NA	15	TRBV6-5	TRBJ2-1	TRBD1	CASISTGFQGDEQFF	TGTGCCAGCATCAGTACCGGGTTCCAGGGGGATGAGCAGTTCTTC
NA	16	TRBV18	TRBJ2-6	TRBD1	CASSPGTGSGANVLTF	TGTGCCAGCTCACCAGGGACAGGGTCAGGGGCCAACGTCCTGACTTTC
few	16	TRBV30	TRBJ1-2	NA	CAWSASSFVNLYGYTF	TGTGCCTGGAGTGCCTCCTCCTTCGTAAATCTCTATGGCTACACCTTC
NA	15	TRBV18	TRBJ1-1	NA	CASSPSFGGGVEAFF	TGTGCCAGCTCACCATCATTTGGGGGAGGGGTAGAAGCTTTCTTT
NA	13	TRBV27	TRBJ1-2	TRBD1	CASSPRTGGSYTF	TGTGCCAGCAGTCCCCGGACAGGGGGAAGCTACACCTTC
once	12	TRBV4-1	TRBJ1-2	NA	CASSQSGYGYTF	TGCGCCAGCAGCCAATCAGGGTATGGCTACACCTTC
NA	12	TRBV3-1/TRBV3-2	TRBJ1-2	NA	CASSQSTRGYTF	TGTGCCAGCAGCCAGTCAACGAGGGGCTACACCTTC
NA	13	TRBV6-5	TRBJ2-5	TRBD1	CASEDRGQETQYF	TGTGCCAGCGAAGACAGGGGCCAAGAGACCCAGTACTTC
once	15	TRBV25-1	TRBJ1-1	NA	CASSEAGLGNTEAFF	TGTGCCAGCAGTGAGGCAGGGTTGGGGAACACTGAAGCTTTCTTT
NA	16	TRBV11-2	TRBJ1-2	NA	CASSLDFLQPNYGYTF	TGTGCCAGCAGCTTAGATTTTCTACAGCCCAACTATGGCTACACCTTC